This T cell receptor (beta chain) is from a study of OX40 agonist ivuxolimab in advanced cancers. Study summary: Administration of intravenous ivuxolimab to patients occurred every 2 weeks at 0.01 to 10 mg/kg. Subjects had a mean age of 60 years, with a range of roughly 23 to 79; around 83% were male. Therapy given before enrollment (anti-PD-1, anti-PD-L1 or anti-CTLA-4) was allowed, and around 40% had some. Findings and caveats of the study: The authors also found low normalized T-cell clonal expansion in some nonresponders.

This clone was counted a few times. Antigen: not known. Produced via immunoSEQ multiplex PCR; TCRdb's table is partial and in-frame only. The profile shows 65,000 to 70,000 clones, nearly 90% of them singletons. CDR1 and CDR2 (germline): KGHSH, LQKENI. This CDR3 is 13 amino acids long. Trimming shortened V by 2 bases and J by 6 bases, and 10 bases separated the two germline ends. The source is an adult with an advanced solid tumor such as melanoma, head and neck, liver or kidney cancer. The chain uses TRBV18 and TRBJ1-1; D not certain. The starting material was CD4+ or CD8+ T cells sorted from blood, obtained in a trial of the OX40 agonist ivuxolimab. CDR3 protein: CASSPIGDAEAFF. In nucleotides, the CDR3 is TGTGCCAGCTCACCAATCGGAGACGCTGAAGCTTTCTTT.